This entry describes one T cell receptor (beta chain). No antigen is known for it. A linear amplification protocol produced the TCR libraries from 500 ng of total RNA. Authors' data handling: From four or five healthy donors, fewer than 85,000 rearranged TCR alpha transcripts were sequenced. TCRdb analysed the reads with MiXCR anew, one entry per CDR3 protein. TCRdb, rather than the study authors, made the V and J calls. Among approximately 180,000 distinct CDR3 sequences listed, nearly 75% were seen once. The data belong to a study of healthy donors' naive CD4 and CD8 T cells. Broader study findings: Reportedly, most V and J gene segments showed naive CD4+ versus CD8+ bias.

The specimen sequenced was naive CD4+ and CD8+ T cells sorted from blood, pooled from several donors. The source is a pool of human donors in good health; the sample pools cells from several healthy donors.

The CDR3 DNA reads as TGCGCCAGCAGCCTCCCCCAACTGGGAGGTGAGCAGTTCTTC. Translation: CASSLPQLGGEQFF. The chain joins TRBV5-1 to TRBJ2-1, with D tentatively TRBD2 (6 bases). The CDR3 has 14 residues. V was shortened by 4 bases and J by 9 bases, with 17 bases between the two germline ends. CDR1 is SGHRS and CDR2 is YFSETQ in the germline V gene.